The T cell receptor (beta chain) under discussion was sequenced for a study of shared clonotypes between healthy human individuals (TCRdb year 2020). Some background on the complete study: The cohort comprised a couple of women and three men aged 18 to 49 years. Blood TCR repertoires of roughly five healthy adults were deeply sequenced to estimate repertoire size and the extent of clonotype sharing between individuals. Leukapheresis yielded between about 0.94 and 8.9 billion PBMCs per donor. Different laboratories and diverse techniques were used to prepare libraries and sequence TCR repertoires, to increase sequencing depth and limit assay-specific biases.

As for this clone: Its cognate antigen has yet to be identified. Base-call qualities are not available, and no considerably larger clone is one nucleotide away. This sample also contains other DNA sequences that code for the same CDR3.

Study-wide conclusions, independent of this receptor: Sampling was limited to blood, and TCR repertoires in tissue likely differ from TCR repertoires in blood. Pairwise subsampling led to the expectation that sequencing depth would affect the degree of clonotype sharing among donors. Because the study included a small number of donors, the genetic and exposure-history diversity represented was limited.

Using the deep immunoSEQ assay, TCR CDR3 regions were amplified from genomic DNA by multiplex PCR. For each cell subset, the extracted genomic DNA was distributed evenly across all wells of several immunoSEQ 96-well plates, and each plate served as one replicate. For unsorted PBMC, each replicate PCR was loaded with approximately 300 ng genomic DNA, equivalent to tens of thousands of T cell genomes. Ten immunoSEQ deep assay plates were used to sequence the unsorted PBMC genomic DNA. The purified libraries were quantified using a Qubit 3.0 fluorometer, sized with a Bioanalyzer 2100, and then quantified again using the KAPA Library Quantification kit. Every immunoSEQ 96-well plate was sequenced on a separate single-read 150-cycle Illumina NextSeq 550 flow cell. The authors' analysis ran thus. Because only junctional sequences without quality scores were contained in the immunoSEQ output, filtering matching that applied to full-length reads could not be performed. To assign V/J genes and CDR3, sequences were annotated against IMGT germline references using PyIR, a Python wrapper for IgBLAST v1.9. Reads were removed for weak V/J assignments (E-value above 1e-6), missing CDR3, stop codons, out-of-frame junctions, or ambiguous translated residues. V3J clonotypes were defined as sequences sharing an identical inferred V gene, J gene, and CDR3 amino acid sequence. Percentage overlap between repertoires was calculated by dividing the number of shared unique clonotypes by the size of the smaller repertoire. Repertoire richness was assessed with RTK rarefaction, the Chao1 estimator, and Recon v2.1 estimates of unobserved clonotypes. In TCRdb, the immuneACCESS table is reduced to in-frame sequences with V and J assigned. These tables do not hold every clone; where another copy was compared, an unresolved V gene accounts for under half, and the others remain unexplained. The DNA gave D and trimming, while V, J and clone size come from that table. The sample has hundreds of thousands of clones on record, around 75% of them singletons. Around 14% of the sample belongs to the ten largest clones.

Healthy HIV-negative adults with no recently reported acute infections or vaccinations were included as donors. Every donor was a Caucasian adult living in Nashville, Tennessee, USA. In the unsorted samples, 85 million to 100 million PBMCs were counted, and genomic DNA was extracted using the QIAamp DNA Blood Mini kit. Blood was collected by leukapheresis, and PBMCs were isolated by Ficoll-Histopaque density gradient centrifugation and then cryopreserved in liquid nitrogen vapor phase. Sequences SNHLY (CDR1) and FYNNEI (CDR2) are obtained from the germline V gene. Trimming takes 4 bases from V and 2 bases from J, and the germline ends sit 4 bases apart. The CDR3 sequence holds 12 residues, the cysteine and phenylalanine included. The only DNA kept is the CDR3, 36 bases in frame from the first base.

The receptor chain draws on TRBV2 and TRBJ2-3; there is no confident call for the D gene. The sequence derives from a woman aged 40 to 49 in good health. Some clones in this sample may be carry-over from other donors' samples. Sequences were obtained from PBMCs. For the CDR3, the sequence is CASSVDTDTQYF. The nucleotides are TGTGCCAGCAGTGTAGACACAGATACGCAGTATTTT.